The T cell receptor beta chain under discussion was sequenced for a study of T cell responses to AZD1222 COVID-19 vaccine (dated by TCRdb to the early 2020s). Regarding the complete study: TCR sequencing was performed for fewer than 250 trial participants, of whom roughly 200 were given two doses of AZD1222 and approximately 25 were given two doses of MenACWY control vaccine. Trial participants were enrolled by age into subgroups of 18-55, 56-69 and 70-plus years, and around 150, 28 and 57 TCR-sequenced participants, respectively, were included in these subgroups. Overall results and qualifications from the work: Because no day 14 peak-response samples were available, the repertoires could be characterized only after the peak T cell response. Participants were mostly white British, with more females than males. The authors suggested clonal diversity may have been underestimated. Epitopes outside the regions mutated in the B.1.351 and B.1.1.7 variants were reportedly recognized by nearly half of the unique spike-specific TCRs. In the small 56-69-year group, the increase in depth fell short of significance, most likely because of low power. Conclusions about previously exposed vaccinees were limited because only a handful of AZD1222 recipients were SARS-CoV-2 seropositive at baseline. Spike-specific TCR breadth and depth rose significantly after two AZD1222 doses compared with day 0 and with MenACWY recipients. CD4 TCRs associated with the vaccine covered the entire spike protein, and the dominant responses were in regions 160-218 and 743-854.

The germline V gene specifies SGHDN as CDR1 and FVKESK as CDR2. The CDR3 runs 14 amino acids, cysteine and phenylalanine included. Only the CDR3 DNA is retained, 42 bases long and in frame from the first base. The V and J ends are trimmed by 4 bases and 3 bases, leaving 9 bases between them. The CDR3 regions of human TCRbeta chains were analyzed by immunosequencing. Per the source publication's procedure: TCRs in the repertoires were compared against a reference library of SARS-CoV-2-specific TCRs that had been generated with the MIRA antigen-specificity platform. Breadth meant the fraction of unique TCRs that were SARS-CoV-2-associated, whereas depth meant the fraction of total T cells that were SARS-CoV-2-associated. Using the MIRA data, every spike-specific TCR was mapped to the spike region that the TCR reacted to and assigned to either a CD4 or a CD8 class. Log10-transformed breadth and depth values were compared by one-way ANOVA with Sidak's multiple comparisons tests. Not all clones reach the TCRdb copy of this immuneACCESS table, which keeps in-frame sequences only. Checked studies attribute under half of the gap to unresolved V genes and leave the rest unexplained. V and J calls and clone size follow that table, whereas D and trimming were derived from the DNA. This sample gives hundreds of thousands of clones in total; approximately 94% of them show up just once. The top ten hold 0.55% of the sample.

In the case of this clone: Its recognized antigen is unknown. There are no base qualities to consult, and no much larger clone falls within one base.

The sample's time point label is to be understood as: about 28 days (+/-7) after the second vaccine dose. AZD1222 recipients given second doses at about 4 weeks or at about 12 weeks were pooled, since spike-specific TCR depth and breadth were not found to differ between the two schedules. The vaccinee samples were drawn from two UK trials, COV001 and COV002, one of which was a single-blind randomized controlled phase 2/3 trial testing AZD1222 (ChAdOx1 nCoV-19) in healthy adults. For TCRbeta chain sequencing, PBMC samples were collected from trial participants at day 0 and at day 28 after the second dose.

The sequenced sample was peripheral blood, obtained 28 days after the second AZD1222 dose. The V gene is TRBV14 and the J gene is TRBJ2-2; confidence is insufficient to name the D gene. This clonotype was obtained from an adult who received the AZD1222 COVID-19 vaccine. The CDR3 sequence is CASSLLFYTGELFF. DNA sequence: TGTGCCAGCAGCCTCTTATTTTACACCGGGGAGCTGTTTTTT.